These 21 T cell receptor beta chains were all obtained from the same sample, sequenced in a study of shared clonotypes between healthy human individuals. Clones were read by immunoSEQ multiplex PCR, and TCRdb kept only the in-frame ones, dropping some. The sample has a few million clones; 93% are singletons. Naive CD8 populations comprised CD45RO-negative cells positively selected for CCR7, excluding terminally differentiated effector memory CD45RA+ cells. Sequenced: naive CD8+ T cells from PBMCs. These receptors were collected from a young man in good health. Some clones in this sample may be carry-over from other donors' samples.

V usage is TRBV5-3 and J usage is TRBJ2-2; a possible D gene is TRBD1 (5 bases). TRBV5-3 is assigned to the ORF class and has an uncertain function. There are 19 residues in the CDR3. The V end was cut by 3 bases, the J end by 3 bases, with 24 bases between. For the CDR3, the DNA is TGTGCCAGAAGCTCCAGGAAGGGTACCCCCCAGGGTGACACCGGGGAGCTGTTTTTT. It yields the protein CARSSRKGTPQGDTGELFF.

This clone appeared once. The rearrangement uses TRBV10-1 and TRBJ2-7; D not resolved. CDR1 is WNHNN, CDR2 SYGVQD, per germline (reference sequence). The CDR3 totals 15 residues. V shed 0 bases and J shed 4 bases, with 13 bases lying between them. CDR3 in amino acids: CASSESLGLGYEQYF. CDR3 bases: TGCGCCAGCAGTGAGTCGCTTGGTTTGGGGTACGAGCAGTACTTC.

The chain couples TRBV5-4 to TRBJ1-2; TRBD1 aligns across 11 bases. Germline CDR1 SGHNT, CDR2 YYREEE (reference sequence). Unmatched junction bases numbered 7, after V lost 4 bases and J lost 8 bases. This CDR3 comprises 14 residues. This CDR3 reads CASSGRTGGGGYTF. CDR3 nucleotide sequence: TGTGCCAGCAGCGGTCGGACAGGGGGCGGCGGCTACACCTTC.

The V and J genes are TRBV7-9 and TRBJ2-1, with 9 bases matching TRBD2. Germline loops: CDR1 SEHNR, CDR2 FQNEAQ (reference sequence). Germline trimming cut 6 bases from V and 2 bases from J; bases unmatched to any gene: 8. This CDR3 comprises 16 residues. The CDR3 region is CASRTAGGSTYNEQFF. CDR3 sequence (DNA): TGTGCCAGCAGGACAGCGGGAGGATCCACCTACAATGAGCAGTTCTTC.

The V call is TRBV30, the J call TRBJ2-1, with D possibly matching TRBD2 (6 bases). This CDR3 contains 15 residues. Trimming left V 2 bases short and J 4 bases short, with 15 bases between. In germline, CDR1 is GTSNPN, CDR2 SVGIG (reference sequence). CDR3 protein: CAWSPLGGSYNEQFF. Written as DNA, the CDR3 is TGTGCCTGGAGTCCTCTGGGGGGATCTTACAATGAGCAGTTCTTC.

This chain connects TRBV19 to TRBJ2-1; 8 bases fit TRBD2. Germline CDR1 is LNHDA and CDR2 is SQIVND (reference sequence). The length of the CDR3 is 14 residues. The V gene end was trimmed by 3 bases and the J gene end by 5 bases; junction bases not matched to a gene: 3. CDR3: CASSITSGDNEQFF. The CDR3 nucleotides are TGTGCCAGTAGTATTACTAGCGGCGACAATGAGCAGTTCTTC.

The gene calls are TRBV29-1 and TRBJ2-3, with unresolved D. The CDR3 is made up of 17 amino acids. The V and J ends lost 7 bases and 2 bases respectively, with 25 bases between them. Germline lookup yields CDR1 SQVTM and CDR2 ANQGSEA. DNA of the CDR3: TGCAGCGCTAGAGCCGGGCTTGGGCAGAGATTCACAGATACGCAGTATTTT. Translating gives CSARAGLGQRFTDTQYF.

The genes are TRBV7-2 and TRBJ2-1, with D unresolved. V gave up 8 bases and J gave up 2 bases, with 13 bases separating them. Per the germline V gene, CDR1 is SGHTA and CDR2 is FQGNSA. The CDR3 has 14 residues. CDR3: CASRIEVTYNEQFF. CDR3 sequence (DNA): TGTGCCAGCCGAATTGAGGTTACCTACAATGAGCAGTTCTTC.

The chain has TRBV7-2 and TRBJ2-5; 9 bases match TRBD1. Trimming took 5 bases from V and 4 from J; bases not matched to a gene: 8. Germline values: CDR1 SGHTA, CDR2 FQGNSA. The CDR3 is 15 residues long. The CDR3 protein is CASSPSGQGSETQYF. The CDR3 DNA follows: TGTGCCAGCAGCCCTAGCGGACAGGGGTCAGAGACCCAGTACTTC.

This sequence joins TRBV27 and TRBJ1-1; 7 nucleotides line up with TRBD1. Trimming at V came to 7 bases and at J to 0 bases, leaving 8 bases not matched to a gene. CDR1 and CDR2 (germline): MNHEY, SMNVEV (reference sequence). This CDR3 is built from 15 residues. CDR3 sequence reads: CASIKTGLMNTEAFF. The CDR3 DNA follows: TGTGCCAGCATCAAGACAGGGCTTATGAACACTGAAGCTTTCTTT.

This clone was counted once. The rearrangement joins TRBV28 to TRBJ2-1, with 10 bases identical to TRBD2. This CDR3 comprises 16 residues. Trimming removed 6 bases from V and 7 bases from J; junction bases left unmatched: 12. Germline loops: CDR1 MDHEN, CDR2 SYDVKM. CDR3 protein: CASRNRQREGLNEQFF. The CDR3 bases are TGTGCCAGCAGGAACAGACAGCGGGAGGGCCTGAATGAGCAGTTCTTC.

V gene TRBV28 combines with J gene TRBJ2-5; tentative D call: TRBD2 (5 bases). The CDR3 consists of 14 residues. In germline, CDR1 is MDHEN, CDR2 SYDVKM. V lost 8 bases to trimming and J lost 5 bases, with 18 bases between them. As DNA, the CDR3 is TGTGCCAGCGGGAGCCTCAACGCTGGGGAGACCCAGTACTTC. Translated: CASGSLNAGETQYF. Based on the CDR3 plus reference TRBV28 and TRBJ2-5, the full variable domain is DVKVTQSSRYLVKRTGEKVFLECVQDMDHENMFWYRQDPGLGLRLIYFSYDVKMKEKGDIPEGYSVSREKKERFSLILESASTNQTSMYLCASGSLNAGETQYFGPGTRLLVL.

The chain has TRBV4-1 and TRBJ2-5, with D perhaps TRBD1 or TRBD2 (5 bases each). The CDR3 is 13 amino acids. Germline V gene lookup returns CDR1 MGHRA and CDR2 YSYEKL. V lost 1 base, J lost 9 bases, and 12 bases lay in between. The CDR3 region has the DNA TGCGCCAGCAGCCAAGGGGGCCCCGGGGCCCAGTACTTC. Encoded protein: CASSQGGPGAQYF.

The rearrangement uses TRBV19 and TRBJ1-1; 11 bases map to TRBD1. The CDR3 spans 17 residues. CDR1 and CDR2 (germline): LNHDA, SQIVND (reference sequence). After removal of 5 bases from V and 5 bases from J, the junction contained 13 bases not matched to a gene. The CDR3 sequence is CASSATDRGRRRTEAFF. CDR3 nucleotides: TGTGCCAGTAGTGCCACGGACAGGGGGCGCCGTCGAACTGAAGCTTTCTTT.

Comment on this clone: Distinct nucleotide sequences in the sample also encode this CDR3. This chain connects TRBV5-1 to TRBJ2-1; D remains unclear. Germline loops: CDR1 SGHRS, CDR2 YFSETQ. Between the trimmed V and J ends, which lost 0 bases and 1 base, there was a span of 2 bases. The CDR3 runs 13 residues. CDR3 bases: TGCGCCAGCAGCTTGGGGTCCTACAATGAGCAGTTCTTC. This codes for CASSLGSYNEQFF.

This chain links TRBV15 with TRBJ2-1; D is unresolved. CDR1 LNHNV and CDR2 YYDKDF come from the germline V gene (reference sequence). V lost 3 bases and J 4 bases, leaving 7 bases between the germline ends. The CDR3 length is 13 residues. CDR3 protein: CATSSWQYNEQFF. In DNA form, the CDR3 reads TGTGCCACCAGCAGCTGGCAGTACAATGAGCAGTTCTTC. Complete variable domain (other parts from reference TRBV15 and TRBJ2-1): DAMVIQNPRYQVTQFGKPVTLSCSQTLNHNVMYWYQQKSSQAPKLLFHYYDKDFNNEADTPDNFQSRRPNTSFCFLDIRSPGLGDTAMYLCATSSWQYNEQFFGPGTRLTVL.

The V call is TRBV27, the J call TRBJ2-1; 9 nucleotides align to TRBD2. Germline lookup yields CDR1 MNHEY and CDR2 SMNVEV (reference sequence). CDR3 length equals 16 residues. The trim removed 5 bases at V and 1 base at J, leaving 6 bases unmatched. The CDR3 here is CASSPRTSESYNEQFF. CDR3 coding DNA: TGTGCCAGCAGTCCACGGACTAGCGAGTCCTACAATGAGCAGTTCTTC.

The chain has TRBV7-6 and TRBJ2-1, with D tentatively TRBD1 or TRBD2 (5 bases each). The CDR3 totals 14 residues. Trimming took off 5 bases at V and 2 bases at J, with 10 bases between the two ends. Per germline, CDR1 SGHVS and CDR2 FNYEAQ. The CDR3 DNA reads as TGTGCCAGCAGCCTCGGGACGCCCTACAATGAGCAGTTCTTC. Translation: CASSLGTPYNEQFF.

V and J are TRBV9 and TRBJ2-4, with 8 bases matching TRBD2. The junction had 17 bases not matched to a gene; V was cut back by 0 bases and J by 3 bases. This CDR3 has 20 residues. Germline V gives CDR1 SGDLS, CDR2 YYNGEE. The CDR3 DNA follows: TGTGCCAGCAGCGTAGTCCGTACGGTAGCGGGGTGGTTTGTCAAAAACATTCAGTACTTC. Translation: CASSVVRTVAGWFVKNIQYF.

This sequence joins TRBV19 and TRBJ2-3; D may correspond to TRBD1 or TRBD2 (7 bases each). V gave up 7 bases and J gave up 3 bases, with 17 bases separating them. The CDR3 has 15 amino acids. CDR1 and CDR2 from the germline V gene are LNHDA and SQIVND (reference sequence). As DNA, the CDR3 is TGTGCCAGTACCGCCCGGGGGGACAGTACAGATACGCAGTATTTT. Its translation: CASTARGDSTDTQYF.

The V call is TRBV5-1, the J call TRBJ1-2; D is uncertain. The CDR3 has 14 residues. Germline CDR1 is SGHRS and CDR2 is YFSETQ. Trimming removed 4 bases at V and 6 bases at J, with 16 bases between. Here the CDR3 reads CASSPEDPRDGYTF. The CDR3 nucleotides are TGCGCCAGCAGCCCTGAGGACCCTCGGGATGGCTACACCTTC.